This TCR beta chain was identified in a study of T cells after yellow fever vaccination. Study-wide background: Low-cell-number fractions were prepared with SMART-Seq v4 Ultra Low Input.

This CDR3 contains 13 residues. CDR1 is SEHNR, CDR2 FQNEAQ, per germline (reference sequence). The junction had 7 bases not matched to a gene; V was cut back by 5 bases and J by 7 bases. TCRdb ran MiXCR on the 5' RACE reads and lists one entry per CDR3 protein. The table includes more than 350,000 distinct CDR3 sequences, more than 9% detected once. With respect to this clonotype: What it recognizes is unknown.

Study-wide points: The CD4 and CD8 compartments had a small share of their clonotypes in common.

The clonotype comes from a man between 18 and 29 years old who received the YFV17D yellow fever vaccine. The sequencing used PBMCs, collected on the day of the first yellow fever vaccination. The V and J genes are TRBV7-9 and TRBJ1-2, with 7 bases that match TRBD1. This CDR3 reads CASSNTGAPGYTF. CDR3 nucleotide sequence: TGTGCCAGCAGCAACACAGGGGCCCCTGGCTACACCTTC. The complete variable domain, with remaining parts taken from reference TRBV7-9 and TRBJ1-2, reads DTGVSQNPRHKITKRGQNVTFRCDPISEHNRLYWYRQTLGQGPEFLTYFQNEAQLEKSRLLSDRFSAERPKGSFSTLEIQRTEQGDSAMYLCASSNTGAPGYTFGSGTRLTVV.